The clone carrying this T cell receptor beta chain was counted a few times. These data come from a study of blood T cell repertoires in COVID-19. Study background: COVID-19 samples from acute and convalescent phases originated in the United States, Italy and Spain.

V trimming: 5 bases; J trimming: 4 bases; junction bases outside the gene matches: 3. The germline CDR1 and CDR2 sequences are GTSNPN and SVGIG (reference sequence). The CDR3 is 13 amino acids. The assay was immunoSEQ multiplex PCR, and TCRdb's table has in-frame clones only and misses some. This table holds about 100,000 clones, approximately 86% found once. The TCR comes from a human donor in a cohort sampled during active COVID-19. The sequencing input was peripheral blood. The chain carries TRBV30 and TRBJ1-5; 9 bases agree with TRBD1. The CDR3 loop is CAWGQGKNQPQHF. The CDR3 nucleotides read TGTGCCTGGGGACAGGGGAAAAATCAGCCCCAGCATTTT.